These 17 T cell receptor beta chains share one sample of origin, sequenced in a study of cytomegalovirus exposure and HLA in healthy donors. The protocol was immunoSEQ multiplex PCR, while the TCRdb copy is restricted to in-frame clones and leaves out a portion. Among about 100,000 clones listed, more than 90% were seen once. The sequenced sample consisted of PBMCs. These receptor sequences come from a young woman in good health and CMV-seronegative.

The CDR3 DNA is TGTGCCAGCAGCCTTCCTAGGGCGGGGGGGCGCGAGCAGTACTTC. Encoded protein: CASSLPRAGGREQYF. This chain links TRBV28 with TRBJ2-7, with 9 bases matching TRBD2. V lost 6 bases, J lost 6 bases, and 12 bases stayed unmatched. Germline V CDR1 and CDR2: MDHEN, SYDVKM. The CDR3 is made up of 15 amino acids.

V gene TRBV18 combines with J gene TRBJ2-4, with TRBD2 matching over 11 bases. With V trimmed by 2 bases and J by 7 bases, 4 bases remained unmatched. Germline CDR1 is KGHSH and CDR2 is LQKENI. There are 15 residues in the CDR3. CDR3 sequence reads: CASSPIAGGPNIQYF. The CDR3 nucleotides read TGTGCCAGCTCACCAATAGCGGGGGGGCCGAACATTCAGTACTTC.

The chain combines TRBV28 with TRBJ2-7, with TRBD1 identical over 9 bases. The junction had 5 bases not matched to a gene; V was cut back by 7 bases and J by 1 base. Germline V gives CDR1 MDHEN, CDR2 SYDVKM. The CDR3 sequence is 14 residues long. Here the CDR3 reads CASTMTGGSYEQYF. The CDR3 region has the DNA TGTGCCAGCACCATGACAGGGGGTTCCTACGAGCAGTACTTC. Complete variable domain (other parts from reference TRBV28 and TRBJ2-7): DVKVTQSSRYLVKRTGEKVFLECVQDMDHENMFWYRQDPGLGLRLIYFSYDVKMKEKGDIPEGYSVSREKKERFSLILESASTNQTSMYLCASTMTGGSYEQYFGPGTRLTVT.

This CDR3 is CAKGQGERAILGEKLFF. CDR3 DNA sequence: TGTGCGAAGGGACAGGGCGAGCGGGCTATCCTTGGTGAAAAACTGTTTTTT. V usage is TRBV19 and J usage is TRBJ1-4; 9 positions agree with TRBD1. The CDR3 consists of 17 residues. In germline, CDR1 is LNHDA, CDR2 SQIVND (reference sequence). Variable domain in full (rest from reference TRBV19 and TRBJ1-4): DGGITQSPKYLFRKEGQNVTLSCEQNLNHDAMYWYRQDPGQGLRLIYYSQIVNDFQKGDIAEGYSVSREKKESFPLTVTSAQKNPTAFYLCAKGQGERAILGEKLFFGSGTQLSVL.

The chain combines TRBV4-2 with TRBJ1-2; D remains unclear. The CDR3 is made up of 14 amino acids. The germline V and J ends were trimmed by 0 bases and 8 bases, with 13 bases remaining between them. Germline CDR1 is LGHNA and CDR2 is YNFKEQ. CDR3 region: CASSQDFADLGYTF. CDR3 nucleotides: TGTGCCAGCAGCCAAGATTTTGCGGATTTGGGCTACACCTTC.

The chain links TRBV9 to TRBJ2-7; TRBD1 agrees at 7 bases. The CDR3 runs to 15 residues. The V gene's germline CDR1 is SGDLS and CDR2 YYNGEE. J was trimmed by 10 bases and V by 0 bases; bases with no gene match: 13. CDR3: CASSVGSTPDRRQYF. The DNA for the CDR3 is TGTGCCAGCAGCGTAGGGTCCACCCCGGACAGGAGACAGTACTTC.

V is TRBV28 and J is TRBJ2-2; 8 nucleotides line up with TRBD2. V shed 5 bases, J shed 5 bases, and the junction held 10 bases outside the gene matches. The CDR3 extends over 16 amino acids. Per germline, CDR1 MDHEN and CDR2 SYDVKM. This CDR3 is CASSPLIGLATGELFF. DNA for the CDR3: TGTGCCAGCAGTCCATTAATAGGACTAGCTACCGGGGAGCTGTTTTTT.

J is TRBJ2-7 and V is TRBV6-5, with 7 bases lining up with TRBD2. The CDR3 extends over 15 amino acids. After removal of 4 bases from V and 3 bases from J, the junction contained 9 bases not matched to a gene. Germline V lookup: CDR1 MNHEY, CDR2 SVGAGI. In DNA form, the CDR3 reads TGTGCCAGCAGTTCCCCGGGTAGCGGGCGCTACGAGCAGTACTTC. It translates to CASSSPGSGRYEQYF.

The rearrangement links TRBV7-3 to TRBJ1-1; D unclear. The germline V gene encodes CDR1 SGHTA and CDR2 FQGTGA. This CDR3 has 14 amino acids. Trimming stripped 5 bases from V and 4 bases from J, with 14 bases between. The CDR3: CASSQEAVGTEAFF. DNA of the CDR3: TGTGCCAGCAGCCAGGAGGCGGTGGGCACTGAAGCTTTCTTT.

This sequence joins TRBV14 and TRBJ2-7, with 8 bases matching TRBD1. This CDR3 has 15 residues. V was clipped by 6 bases and J by 2 bases; unmatched bases: 9. CDR1 is SGHDN and CDR2 is FVKESK in the germline V gene. CDR3 sequence: CASSRLGQAAYEQYF. CDR3 coding DNA: TGTGCCAGCAGTCGACTGGGACAGGCTGCCTACGAGCAGTACTTC.

V is TRBV7-4 and J is TRBJ1-1; TRBD1 agrees at 7 bases. CDR1 and CDR2 (germline): SGHVT, SQSDAQ. V gave up 7 bases and J gave up 2 bases; unmatched junction bases: 13. This CDR3 has 16 residues. In nucleotides, the CDR3 is TGTGCCAGCAACCCTAAGACAGGGAGTGAAAACACTGAAGCTTTCTTT. Its translation: CASNPKTGSENTEAFF.

The chain joins TRBV5-6 to TRBJ1-2, with 9 bases fitting TRBD1. Germline CDR1 is SGHDT and CDR2 is YYEEEE. Trimming cost V 4 bases and J 4 bases; bases outside gene matches: 8. This CDR3 is built from 15 residues. Written as DNA, the CDR3 is TGTGCCAGCAGCGGCATAGGACAGGGGATCTATGGCTACACCTTC. It translates to CASSGIGQGIYGYTF.

The rearrangement links TRBV2 to TRBJ2-3; 8 bases are shared with TRBD1. CDR3 size: 16 residues. After removal of 6 bases from V and 1 base from J, the junction contained 9 bases not matched to a gene. Germline V gene data show CDR1 as SNHLY and CDR2 as FYNNEI. The CDR3, as DNA: TGTGCCAGCAGGCAACAGGGGGTCGGGGGCACAGATACGCAGTATTTT. Protein sequence: CASRQQGVGGTDTQYF.

In DNA, the CDR3 is TGTGCCAGTAGTGCCTACCAGGGATACGAGCAGTACTTC. It encodes CASSAYQGYEQYF. The chain carries TRBV19 and TRBJ2-7; a weak D match, TRBD1 (5 bases). Germline assignment: CDR1 LNHDA and CDR2 SQIVND (reference sequence). The CDR3 covers 13 residues. Deletions cut 5 bases from V and 4 bases from J, with 12 bases between.

The chain carries TRBV4-2 and TRBJ1-6; 8 bases are a match to TRBD1. Losses at the gene ends were 4 bases for V and 0 bases for J; bases not matched to a gene: 5. This CDR3 comprises 17 residues. Germline V CDR1 and CDR2: LGHNA, YNFKEQ. The CDR3 loop reads CASSPIGQGSYNSPLHF. The CDR3 coding sequence is TGTGCCAGCAGCCCCATTGGACAGGGCTCCTATAATTCACCCCTCCACTTT.

To note about this clone: The germline gene is not matched at one end of the junction; a read error may be the cause. The chain links TRBV27 to TRBJ2-1; TRBD1 matches at 7 bases. Germline-derived CDR1 and CDR2 are MNHEY and SMNVEV (reference sequence). The CDR3 totals 14 residues. CDR3 bases: TGTGCCAGCAGTCTATCGGCAGGGGGCAATGAGCAGTTCTTC. Residues: CASSLSAGGNEQFF.

V gene TRBV5-1 combines with J gene TRBJ2-1; the D is unclear. This CDR3 has 13 amino acids. V was trimmed by 2 bases and J by 4 bases, leaving 7 bases between them. CDR1 SGHRS and CDR2 YFSETQ come from the germline V gene. The CDR3 reads CASSFTSYNEQFF. In DNA, the CDR3 is TGCGCCAGCAGCTTTACATCGTACAATGAGCAGTTCTTC.